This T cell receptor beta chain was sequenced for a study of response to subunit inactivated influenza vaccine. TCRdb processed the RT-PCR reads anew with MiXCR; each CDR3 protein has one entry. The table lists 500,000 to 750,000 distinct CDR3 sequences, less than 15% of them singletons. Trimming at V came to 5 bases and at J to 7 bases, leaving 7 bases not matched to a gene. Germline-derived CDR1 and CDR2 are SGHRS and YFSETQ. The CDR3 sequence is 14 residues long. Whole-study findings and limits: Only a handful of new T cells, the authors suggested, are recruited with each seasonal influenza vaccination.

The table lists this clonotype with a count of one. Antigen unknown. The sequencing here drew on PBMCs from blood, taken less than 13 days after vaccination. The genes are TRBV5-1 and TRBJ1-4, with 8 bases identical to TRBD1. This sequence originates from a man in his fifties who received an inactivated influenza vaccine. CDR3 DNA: TGCGCCAGCAGGGACCAGGGGGCGTCTGAAAAACTGTTTTTT. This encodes CASRDQGASEKLFF.